These 13 T cell receptor beta chains came from one sample sequenced in a study of vaccination effects on CD4 cells after COVID-19. TCRdb keeps only in-frame clones here, not all; method: immunoSEQ multiplex PCR. This table holds 65,000 to 85,000 clones, roughly 80% found once. For these receptors, no antigen is known. Antigen-specific CD4+ T cells were expanded (with viral peptide pools) by the ViraFEST assay ahead of sequencing. Subsequent to roughly 9 days of culture, CD4+ T cells were isolated. Vaccinees lacked prior SARS-CoV-2 infection and tested negative for nucleocapsid antibodies. Specimen: CD4+ T cells from PBMCs cultured with SARS-CoV-2 spike peptides, collected before COVID-19 vaccination. These receptors all stem from a human donor who received a COVID-19 vaccine.

This chain uses TRBV18 with TRBJ1-2; 7 positions agree with TRBD1. The CDR3 is made up of 16 amino acids. J lost 4 bases, V lost 3 bases, and 11 bases had no gene match. Germline CDR1 KGHSH, CDR2 LQKENI. CDR3 amino acids: CASSPDVGTAGYGYTF. The CDR3 nucleotides are TGTGCCAGCTCACCTGATGTAGGGACAGCGGGCTATGGCTACACCTTC. Full variable domain (missing parts from reference TRBV18 and TRBJ1-2): NAGVMQNPRHLVRRRGQEARLRCSPMKGHSHVYWYRQLPEEGLKFMVYLQKENIIDESGMPKERFSAEFPKEGPSILRIQQVVRGDSAAYFCASSPDVGTAGYGYTFGSGTRLTVV.

V gene TRBV3-1 (or the pseudogene TRBV3-2) combines with J gene TRBJ2-3; tentatively, D is TRBD1 or TRBD2 (5 bases each). The CDR3 is 14 amino acids. Trimming took off 5 bases at V and 6 bases at J, with 15 bases between the two ends. Looked up from germline, CDR1 is LGHDT and CDR2 is YNNKEL (reference sequence). The CDR3 region has the DNA TGTGCCAGCAGCGCTAGAGGGACCCTCGATACGCAGTATTTT. Protein sequence: CASSARGTLDTQYF.

This chain uses TRBV5-8 with TRBJ1-5; D is undetermined. Germline CDR1 and CDR2: SGHTS and YDEGEE. The CDR3 covers 15 residues. V was cut by 0 bases and J by 0 bases, with 7 bases left in between. The CDR3 DNA reads as TGTGCCAGCAGCTTGGCATCCTTTAGCAATCAGCCCCAGCATTTT. Residues: CASSLASFSNQPQHF.

This clone was counted a single time. This chain uses TRBV7-3 with TRBJ2-6; D perhaps matches TRBD1 (6 bases). Germline V CDR1 and CDR2: SGHTA, FQGTGA. Between the trimmed V and J ends, which lost 2 bases and 1 base, there was a span of 15 bases. CDR3 length: 18 residues. The CDR3 loop reads CASSLGDTYGSGANVLTF. The CDR3 DNA reads as TGTGCCAGCAGCTTAGGGGACACCTATGGGTCTGGGGCCAACGTCCTGACTTTC.

This chain joins TRBV7-2 and TRBJ2-1, with TRBD2 identical over 11 bases. The CDR3 is made up of 15 amino acids. Trimming at V came to 6 bases and at J to 4 bases, leaving 5 bases not matched to a gene. The V gene's germline CDR1 is SGHTA and CDR2 FQGNSA. CDR3: CASRPSGGLYNEQFF. The CDR3 nucleotides read TGTGCCAGCAGGCCTAGCGGGGGGCTGTACAATGAGCAGTTCTTC.

This rearrangement joins TRBV7-3 to TRBJ2-3, with D possibly TRBD1 on 5 matching bases. The CDR3 totals 13 residues. V dropped 5 bases and J dropped 0 bases, with 6 bases sitting between them. The germline gives CDR1 SGHTA, CDR2 FQGTGA. The CDR3 coding sequence is TGTGCCAGCAGCCAGGGAAGCACAGATACGCAGTATTTT. Translating gives CASSQGSTDTQYF. Using reference TRBV7-3 and TRBJ2-3 for the parts outside the CDR3, the full variable domain is GAGVSQTPSNKVTEKGKYVELRCDPISGHTALYWYRQSLGQGPEFLIYFQGTGAADDSGLPNDRFFAVRPEGSVSTLKIQRTERGDSAVYLCASSQGSTDTQYFGPGTRLTVL.

This clone was picked up one time. The chain is built from TRBV28 and TRBJ1-6; the D gene is possibly TRBD1 (5 bases). Trimming stripped 6 bases from V and 0 bases from J, with 21 bases between. Germline assignment: CDR1 MDHEN and CDR2 SYDVKM. This CDR3 comprises 19 residues. CDR3 DNA: TGTGCCAGCAGGAGAAGGCGGCAGGGTGTTAGCTCCTATAATTCACCCCTCCACTTT. The encoded protein is CASRRRRQGVSSYNSPLHF.

This clone was seen only a few times. This chain links TRBV12-3 or TRBV12-4 with TRBJ1-1; the D is unclear. The CDR3 sequence is 12 residues long. V was clipped by 6 bases and J by 2 bases, with 7 bases between them. DNA for the CDR3: TGTGCCAGCAGCTGGCACAACACTGAAGCTTTCTTT. Translating it yields CASSWHNTEAFF.

This clone was counted once. The J gene is TRBJ2-3, the V gene TRBV6-5; 8 bases align to TRBD2. Germline CDR1 and CDR2: MNHEY and SVGAGI. J gave up 6 bases and V 3 bases, and 8 bases lay outside the gene matches. The CDR3 totals 15 residues. CDR3 DNA sequence: TGTGCCAGCAGTTATCGCGGGAGGCAAGGGGATACGCAGTATTTT. Translating it yields CASSYRGRQGDTQYF.

V gene TRBV5-6 combines with J gene TRBJ2-1; 11 bases map to TRBD2. Germline CDR1 and CDR2: SGHDT and YYEEEE. This CDR3 has 16 residues. After removal of 4 bases from V and 4 bases from J, the junction contained 7 bases not matched to a gene. The CDR3: CASSQATSGGYNEQFF. The CDR3 DNA reads TGTGCCAGCAGCCAAGCTACTAGCGGGGGATACAATGAGCAGTTCTTC.

The chain employs TRBV19 and TRBJ1-2; TRBD1 matches 7 bases. Germline trimming cut 1 base from V and 4 bases from J; bases unmatched to any gene: 3. The germline CDR1 and CDR2 sequences are LNHDA and SQIVND (reference sequence). This CDR3 region has 14 residues. DNA of the CDR3: TGTGCCAGTAGTATAGCCGACAGGGCCTATGGCTACACCTTC. Its protein is CASSIADRAYGYTF.

The rearrangement links TRBV13 to TRBJ2-3, with D hard to call. The germline gives CDR1 PRHDT, CDR2 FYEKMQ (reference sequence). The CDR3 extends over 12 amino acids. With 4 bases removed from V and 0 bases from J, the gap between germline ends came to 2 bases. DNA of the CDR3: TGTGCCAGCAGCTCTAGCACAGATACGCAGTATTTT. The encoded protein is CASSSSTDTQYF. The full variable domain, completed using reference TRBV13 and TRBJ2-3, is AAGVIQSPRHLIKEKRETATLKCYPIPRHDTVYWYQQGPGQDPQFLISFYEKMQSDKGSIPDRFSAQQFSDYHSELNMSSLELGDSALYFCASSSSTDTQYFGPGTRLTVL.

This rearrangement joins TRBV5-1 to TRBJ2-2, with D maybe TRBD1 (6 bases). V lost 4 bases and J lost 1, with 8 bases in between. Germline loops: CDR1 SGHRS, CDR2 YFSETQ. The CDR3 runs 14 residues. CDR3 loop: CASSGTRNTGELFF. The CDR3 DNA is TGCGCCAGCAGCGGGACAAGGAACACCGGGGAGCTGTTTTTT.